This T cell receptor (beta chain) was sequenced during a study of blood T cell repertoires in COVID-19 (dated by TCRdb to the early 2020s). Regarding the complete study: Samples from collaborators originated in the United States, Italy and Spain and spanned both the acute and convalescent phases of COVID-19. The sample metadata nearly always contained a de-identified subject ID, COVID-19 status, age in years and sex. The prospective study material was composed of cDNA or gDNA derived from T cells, B-cell-depleted T cells, or PBMCs. Samples came from the ongoing ImmuneRACE study (first 160 participants) plus 1,254 subjects from 6 global collaborators. HLA class I and class II types, where available, came from metadata supplied by the sample provider rather than from assay-based typing. The repertoires were released in a freely available public database meant as a resource for research on the immune response to SARS-CoV-2. Deeply sampled blood TCRbeta repertoires from subjects exposed to, actively infected with, or recovered from COVID-19 were included in the dataset. What the authors observed across the whole study: Clinical and demographic metadata were provided uncurated, with the amount varying by source and participant.

Details on this clone: Its target antigen remains unknown. No much larger clone is present one base from it, and per-base qualities are unavailable.

V loses 2 bases at its end and J loses 3 bases; junction bases beyond the gene matches: 13. CDR3 length: 18 amino acids, cysteine to phenylalanine. Here the CDR3 DNA is all that survives: 54 bases in frame from base 1. Via the germline V gene, CDR1 is LGHNT and CDR2 FRNRAP. Participants in the prospective study were enrolled through a virtual design, were aged about 18 to 100 years, and lived in under 25 United States geographic areas. Cohort assignment in the prospective study relied on participant-reported clinical history from a screening survey and a study questionnaire. Recovered participants in ImmuneRACE Cohort 3 were defined by two consecutive negative NP/OP PCR tests, clearance by a healthcare professional, or resolution of symptoms. Each participant in the prospective study had whole blood, serum and a nasopharyngeal or oropharyngeal swab collected by mobile phlebotomists. Over a roughly 2-month period, participants in the prospective study had the option of providing additional blood draws and questionnaires. Before DNA extraction, prospective study blood samples were shipped either frozen or at room temperature.

The immunoSEQ Assay, a bias-controlled multiplex PCR, was used to amplify TCRbeta CDR3 regions from genomic DNA. Per the original workflow: Within the assay, amplification of reference gene primers was used to estimate how many nucleated cells each sample contained. To quantify the absolute abundance of each unique TCRbeta CDR3 rearrangement, sequence reads were collapsed and filtered. For each sample, productive Simpson clonality was calculated by taking the square root of Simpson's diversity index across productive rearrangements. Imported from immuneACCESS, the table was reduced by TCRdb to in-frame sequences with V and J called. These copies leave out some clones; in studies compared against another copy, an unresolved V gene accounts for under half, and the cause of the remainder is not known. V and J calls and clone size come straight from that table; D and trimming were deduced from the DNA. Counted in this sample were over 200,000 clones; approximately 84% of them appeared once. Of the sample, about 15% falls within the top ten clones.

The chain uses TRBV12-5 and TRBJ2-1; 7 nucleotides in the junction match TRBD1. The specimen sequenced was PBMCs or T cells enriched from blood (not recorded which). This receptor was taken from a man in his forties or fifties who had recovered from COVID-19. The CDR3 protein is CASGLTYGTVLHYNEQFF. The nucleotides read TGTGCTAGTGGTTTGACCTACGGGACAGTTCTCCACTACAATGAGCAGTTCTTC.